These 16 T cell receptor beta chains came from one sample sequenced in a study of shared clonotypes between healthy human individuals. TCRdb's copy holds only in-frame clones and misses some; the assay was immunoSEQ multiplex PCR. Of 1,400,000 or so clones in the sample, about 98.5% were seen once. Sequencing used naive CD4+ T cells sorted from blood. Specified subset: CD45RA+ positively selected. Receptors originate from a man aged 25 to 40 in good health.

This clone was recorded once. The chain carries TRBV25-1 and TRBJ2-1; D remains ambiguous. The germline CDR1 and CDR2 sequences are MGHDK and SYGVNS. Trimming left V 1 base short and J 5 bases short, with 6 bases between. CDR3 length: 13 residues. The CDR3 spells CASSEFRNNEQFF. CDR3 nucleotides: TGTGCCAGCAGTGAATTCAGGAACAATGAGCAGTTCTTC.

The chain uses TRBV27 and TRBJ2-2, with 12 positions matching TRBD2. Looked up from germline, CDR1 is MNHEY and CDR2 is SMNVEV (reference sequence). V lost 6 bases, J lost 4 bases, and 6 bases stayed unmatched. The CDR3 extends over 16 amino acids. CDR3 nucleotide sequence: TGTGCCAGCAGCATACTAGCGGGAGGCGGCACCGGGGAGCTGTTTTTT. The encoded protein is CASSILAGGGTGELFF.

Details on this clone: In the same sample, other DNA sequences code for this CDR3. The chain couples TRBV2 to TRBJ2-7; 7 bases agree with TRBD1. J gave up 4 bases and V 3 bases, and 3 bases lay outside the gene matches. Germline V gene data show CDR1 as SNHLY and CDR2 as FYNNEI. The CDR3 extends over 13 amino acids. CDR3 sequence reads: CASSDNRGYEQYF. The CDR3, as DNA: TGTGCCAGCAGTGATAACAGGGGTTACGAGCAGTACTTC.

In this sample, this clone turned up once. This chain links TRBV7-3 with TRBJ2-2, with D unclear. The CDR3 covers 17 residues. CDR1 and CDR2 (germline): SGHTA, FQGTGA. Between the trimmed V and J ends, which lost 3 bases and 4 bases, there was a span of 18 bases. DNA for the CDR3: TGTGCCAGCAGCTTCCCTAGTAGCTCTCCCTTCACCGGGGAGCTGTTTTTT. Residues: CASSFPSSSPFTGELFF.

This chain connects TRBV5-1 to TRBJ1-1; 10 bases line up with TRBD1. The CDR3 has 18 residues. Losses at the gene ends were 6 bases for V and 3 bases for J; bases not matched to a gene: 17. The germline V gene has CDR1 SGHRS and CDR2 YFSETQ. The CDR3 spells CASTARPGQGIFDTEAFF. The CDR3 bases are TGCGCCAGCACCGCACGACCGGGACAGGGGATCTTCGACACTGAAGCTTTCTTT.

The chain has TRBV7-6 and TRBJ2-7; 9 bases line up with TRBD1. Germline V gene sequence: CDR1 SGHVS, CDR2 FNYEAQ. CDR3 length: 16 residues. J was trimmed by 2 bases and V by 4 bases; bases with no gene match: 9. CDR3 loop: CASSSTTGTGPYEQYF. CDR3 in DNA: TGTGCCAGCAGCTCGACTACCGGGACAGGGCCCTACGAGCAGTACTTC. The complete variable domain, with remaining parts taken from reference TRBV7-6 and TRBJ2-7, reads GAGVSQSPRYKVTKRGQDVALRCDPISGHVSLYWYRQALGQGPEFLTYFNYEAQQDKSGLPNDRFSAERPEGSISTLTIQRTEQRDSAMYRCASSSTTGTGPYEQYFGPGTRLTVT.

The chain joins TRBV19 to TRBJ2-7; weak D call: TRBD2 (5 bases). V dropped 5 bases and J dropped 4 bases, with 9 bases sitting between them. Germline assignment: CDR1 LNHDA and CDR2 SQIVND (reference sequence). The CDR3 spans 12 residues. The CDR3 coding sequence is TGTGCCAGTAGTCGTGAGGGTTACGAGCAGTACTTC. Its protein is CASSREGYEQYF.

The V call is TRBV25-1, the J call TRBJ2-7; the D gene is possibly TRBD2 (6 bases). The CDR3 sequence is 15 residues long. Trimming stripped 3 bases from V and 2 bases from J, with 14 bases between. The germline V gene encodes CDR1 MGHDK and CDR2 SYGVNS. The CDR3 loop is CASSDGHAGTYEQYF. CDR3 in DNA: TGTGCCAGCAGTGACGGTCACGCGGGAACCTACGAGCAGTACTTC.

The V call is TRBV2, the J call TRBJ2-7; D uncertain. V gave up 3 bases and J gave up 6 bases, with 9 bases separating them. Germline CDR1 is SNHLY and CDR2 is FYNNEI. The CDR3 runs to 12 residues. The CDR3 DNA is TGTGCCAGCAGTGATGAGGTTCCCGAGCAGTACTTC. It yields the protein CASSDEVPEQYF.

The V call is TRBV10-3, the J call TRBJ2-2; D is unresolved. Germline CDR1 and CDR2: ENHRY and SYGVKD. CDR3 length: 14 amino acids. V gave up 2 bases and J gave up 1 base, with 5 bases separating them. CDR3 sequence reads: CAISEDENTGELFF. In DNA, the CDR3 is TGTGCCATCAGTGAGGACGAGAACACCGGGGAGCTGTTTTTT.

The gene calls are TRBV7-2 and TRBJ2-1; 10 bases map to TRBD1. This CDR3 has 15 amino acids. The ends lost 3 bases at V and 4 bases at J; junction bases unmatched: 3. Germline loops: CDR1 SGHTA, CDR2 FQGNSA. CDR3 sequence reads: CASSFRQGAYNEQFF. In nucleotides, the CDR3 is TGTGCCAGCAGCTTTAGACAGGGGGCGTACAATGAGCAGTTCTTC.

This chain uses TRBV6-5 with TRBJ1-5; 7 nucleotides line up with TRBD1. Germline lookup yields CDR1 MNHEY and CDR2 SVGAGI. The V segment lost 6 bases and the J segment 2 bases; nucleotides outside the gene matches: 7. The CDR3 contains 15 residues. The CDR3: CASSRTGRGNQPQHF. CDR3 DNA sequence: TGTGCCAGCAGCAGGACAGGACGGGGCAATCAGCCCCAGCATTTT.

The V and J genes are TRBV10-3 and TRBJ2-2; D unclear. The germline gives CDR1 ENHRY, CDR2 SYGVKD. Between the trimmed V and J ends, which lost 4 bases and 1 base, there was a span of 7 bases. The CDR3 totals 14 residues. DNA for the CDR3: TGTGCCATCAGTGGCTTGATGAACACCGGGGAGCTGTTTTTT. Translation: CAISGLMNTGELFF.

Remarks on this clone: Mismatch with germline at one junction end may stem from a read error. The V call is TRBV20-1, the J call TRBJ2-5, with TRBD2 as a possible D gene (6 bases). There are 11 residues in the CDR3. The germline CDR1 and CDR2 sequences are DFQATT and SNEGSKA (reference sequence). CDR3 nucleotides: TGCAGTTCTAGCGTCCAAGAGACCCAGTACTTC. Amino acid sequence: CSSSVQETQYF.

Regarding this clone: Additional DNA sequences in this sample encode the identical CDR3. V gene TRBV11-2 combines with J gene TRBJ2-7; 8 nucleotides agree with TRBD1. The CDR3 sequence is 14 residues long. Germline V gene lookup returns CDR1 SGHAT and CDR2 FQNNGV. V was pared by 4 bases and J by 4 bases, with 6 bases of the junction left unmatched. The CDR3 DNA sequence: TGTGCCAGCAGCTCAAGACAGGGGTTGTACGAGCAGTACTTC. This translates into CASSSRQGLYEQYF. Full variable domain (rest looked up from reference TRBV11-2 and TRBJ2-7): EAGVAQSPRYKIIEKRQSVAFWCNPISGHATLYWYQQILGQGPKLLIQFQNNGVVDDSQLPKDRFSAERLKGVDSTLKIQPAKLEDSAVYLCASSSRQGLYEQYFGPGTRLTVT.

The chain combines TRBV6-1 with TRBJ1-2, with unresolved D. Trimming removed 2 bases from V and 4 bases from J, with 5 bases in between. The CDR3 contains 12 residues. Germline assignment: CDR1 MNHNS and CDR2 SASEGT. This chain's CDR3 is CASSELFYGYTF. The CDR3 DNA sequence: TGTGCCAGCAGTGAATTGTTCTATGGCTACACCTTC.